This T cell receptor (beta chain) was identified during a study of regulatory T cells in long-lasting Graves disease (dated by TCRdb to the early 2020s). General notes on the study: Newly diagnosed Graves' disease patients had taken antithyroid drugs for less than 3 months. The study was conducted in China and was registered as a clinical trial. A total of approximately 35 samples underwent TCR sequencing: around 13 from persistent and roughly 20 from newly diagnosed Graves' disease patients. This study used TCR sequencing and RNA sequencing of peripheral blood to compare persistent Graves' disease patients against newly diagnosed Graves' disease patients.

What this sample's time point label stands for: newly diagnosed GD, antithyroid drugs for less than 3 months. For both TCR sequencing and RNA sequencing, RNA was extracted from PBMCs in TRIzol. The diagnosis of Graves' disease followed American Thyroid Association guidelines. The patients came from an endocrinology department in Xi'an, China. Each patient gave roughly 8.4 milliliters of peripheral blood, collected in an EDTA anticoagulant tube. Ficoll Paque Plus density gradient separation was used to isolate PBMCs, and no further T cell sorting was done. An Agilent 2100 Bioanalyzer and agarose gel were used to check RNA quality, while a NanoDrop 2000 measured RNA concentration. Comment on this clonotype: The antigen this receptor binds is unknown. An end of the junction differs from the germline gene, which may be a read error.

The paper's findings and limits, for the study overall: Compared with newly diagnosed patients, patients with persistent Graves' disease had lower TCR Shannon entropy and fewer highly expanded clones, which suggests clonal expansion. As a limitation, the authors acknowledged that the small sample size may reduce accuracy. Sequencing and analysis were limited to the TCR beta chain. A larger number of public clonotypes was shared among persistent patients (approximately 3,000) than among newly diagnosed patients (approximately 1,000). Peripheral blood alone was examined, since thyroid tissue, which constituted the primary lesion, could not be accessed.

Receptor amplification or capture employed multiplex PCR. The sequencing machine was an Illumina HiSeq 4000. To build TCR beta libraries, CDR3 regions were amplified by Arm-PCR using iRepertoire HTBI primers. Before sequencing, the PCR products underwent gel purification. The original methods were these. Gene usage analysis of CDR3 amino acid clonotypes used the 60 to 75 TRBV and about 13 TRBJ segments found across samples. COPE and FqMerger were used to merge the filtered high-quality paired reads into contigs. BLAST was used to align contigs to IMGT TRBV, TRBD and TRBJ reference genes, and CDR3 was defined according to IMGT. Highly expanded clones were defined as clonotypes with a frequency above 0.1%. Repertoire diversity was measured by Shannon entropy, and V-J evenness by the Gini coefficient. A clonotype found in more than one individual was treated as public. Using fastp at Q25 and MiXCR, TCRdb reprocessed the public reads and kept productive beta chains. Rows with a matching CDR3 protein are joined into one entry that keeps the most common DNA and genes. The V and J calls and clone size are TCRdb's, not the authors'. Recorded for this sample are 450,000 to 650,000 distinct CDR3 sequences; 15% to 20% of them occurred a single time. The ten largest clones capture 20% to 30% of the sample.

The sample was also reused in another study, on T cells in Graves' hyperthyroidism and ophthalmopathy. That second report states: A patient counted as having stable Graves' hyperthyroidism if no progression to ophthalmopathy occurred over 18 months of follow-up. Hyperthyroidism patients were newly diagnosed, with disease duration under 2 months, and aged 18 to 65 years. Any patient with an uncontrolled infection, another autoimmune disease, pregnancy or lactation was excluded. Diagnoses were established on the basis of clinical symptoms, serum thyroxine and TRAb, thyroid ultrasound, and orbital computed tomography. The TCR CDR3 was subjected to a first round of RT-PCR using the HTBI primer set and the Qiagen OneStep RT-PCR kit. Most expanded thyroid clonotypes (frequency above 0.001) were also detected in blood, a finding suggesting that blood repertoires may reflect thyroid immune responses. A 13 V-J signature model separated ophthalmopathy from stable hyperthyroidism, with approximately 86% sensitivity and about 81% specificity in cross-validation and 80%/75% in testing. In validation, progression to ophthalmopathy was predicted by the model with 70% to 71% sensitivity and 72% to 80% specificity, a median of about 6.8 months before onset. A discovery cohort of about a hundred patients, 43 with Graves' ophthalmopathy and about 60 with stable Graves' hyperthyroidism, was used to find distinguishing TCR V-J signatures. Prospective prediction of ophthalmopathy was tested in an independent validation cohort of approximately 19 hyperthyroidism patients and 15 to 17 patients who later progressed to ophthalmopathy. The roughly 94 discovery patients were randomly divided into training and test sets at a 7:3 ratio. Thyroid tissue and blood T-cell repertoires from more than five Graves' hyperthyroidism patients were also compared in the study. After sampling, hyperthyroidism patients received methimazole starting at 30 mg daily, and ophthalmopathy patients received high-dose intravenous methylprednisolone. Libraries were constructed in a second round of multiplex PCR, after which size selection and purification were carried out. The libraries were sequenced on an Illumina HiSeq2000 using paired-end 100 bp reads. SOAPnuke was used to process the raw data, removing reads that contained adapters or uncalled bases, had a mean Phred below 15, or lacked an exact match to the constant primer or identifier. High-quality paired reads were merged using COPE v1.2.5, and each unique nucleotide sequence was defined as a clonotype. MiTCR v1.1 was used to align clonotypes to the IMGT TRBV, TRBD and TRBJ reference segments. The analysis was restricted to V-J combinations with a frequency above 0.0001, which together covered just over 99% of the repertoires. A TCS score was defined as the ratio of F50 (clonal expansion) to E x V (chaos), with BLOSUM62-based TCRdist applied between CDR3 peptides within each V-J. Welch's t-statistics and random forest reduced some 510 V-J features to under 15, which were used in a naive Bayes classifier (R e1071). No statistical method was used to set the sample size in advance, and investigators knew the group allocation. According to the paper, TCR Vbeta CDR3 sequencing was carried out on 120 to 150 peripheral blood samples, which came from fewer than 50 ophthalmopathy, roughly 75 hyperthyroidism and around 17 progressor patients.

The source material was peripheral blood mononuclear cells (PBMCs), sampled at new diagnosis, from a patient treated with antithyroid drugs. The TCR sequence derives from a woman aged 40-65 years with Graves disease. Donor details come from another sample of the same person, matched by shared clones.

The CDR3 protein: CASSLGQGYTDAFF. The DNA sequence follows: TGTGCCAGCAGTTTAGGACAGGGCTACACTGACGCTTTCTTT. The sequence joins TRBV12-3 or TRBV12-4 to TRBJ1-1, and 7 junction bases match TRBD1. Measured from the cysteine to the phenylalanine, the CDR3 is 14 residues long. Only CDR3 DNA is held: 42 bases, read in frame from base 1.